A single sample gave rise to the 18 T cell receptor beta chains below, sequenced in a study of vaccination effects on CD4 cells after COVID-19. Repertoires were generated with immunoSEQ multiplex PCR, while TCRdb's copy carries only in-frame clones and drops some. The sample lists under 50,000 clones, about 70% occurring once. Their specific antigens are unknown. Subsequent to a culture period of more than 8 days, CD4+ T cells were isolated. This specimen was CD4+ T cells from PBMCs cultured without peptide, taken before COVID-19 vaccination. The source is a human donor who had a prior SARS-CoV-2 infection.

This clone was counted a few times. The chain employs TRBV19 and TRBJ2-2, with 8 bases fitting TRBD1. Germline V CDR1 and CDR2: LNHDA, SQIVND (reference sequence). The CDR3 loop spans 16 amino acids. V gave up 5 bases and J gave up 7 bases; unmatched junction bases: 12. The chain's CDR3 is CASSLQRTGFNGELFF. CDR3 nucleotide sequence: TGTGCCAGTAGTCTTCAAAGGACAGGGTTTAACGGGGAGCTGTTTTTT.

In its sample, this clone was seen a few times. The rearrangement links TRBV7-9 to TRBJ2-7; D is undetermined. V lost 3 bases to trimming and J lost 6 bases, with 24 bases between them. This CDR3 has 17 residues. CDR1 and CDR2 from the germline V gene are SEHNR and FQNEAQ (reference sequence). CDR3 in DNA: TGTGCCAGCAGCTTCCAAATCACCAGTACAGATTCTAGCGAGCAGTACTTC. It is translated as CASSFQITSTDSSEQYF.

The chain has TRBV4-3 and TRBJ1-6, with D uncertain. Deletions cut 0 bases from V and 7 bases from J, with 10 bases between. Germline lookup yields CDR1 LGHNA and CDR2 YSLEER. This CDR3 region has 15 residues. The CDR3 loop is CASSQDRSGNSPLHF. The CDR3 nucleotides are TGCGCCAGCAGCCAAGATAGGTCGGGGAATTCACCCCTCCACTTT.

The chain employs TRBV7-9 and TRBJ2-7, with D perhaps given as TRBD1 or TRBD2 (5 bases each). The length of the CDR3 is 14 residues. V lost 2 bases, J lost 3 bases, and 11 bases lay in between. Germline V gene lookup returns CDR1 SEHNR and CDR2 FQNEAQ (reference sequence). CDR3 region: CASSLMGDRYEQYF. The CDR3 region has the DNA TGTGCCAGCAGCTTAATGGGGGATCGCTACGAGCAGTACTTC.

CDR3 in amino acids: CASSPDLGYEQYF. CDR3 DNA sequence: TGTGCCAGCTCACCCGACTTGGGCTACGAGCAGTACTTC. The chain is built from TRBV18 and TRBJ2-7, with no clear D. With 3 bases removed from V and 3 bases from J, the gap between germline ends came to 9 bases. This CDR3 comprises 13 residues. Per the germline V gene, CDR1 is KGHSH and CDR2 is LQKENI. Full variable domain (missing parts from reference TRBV18 and TRBJ2-7): NAGVMQNPRHLVRRRGQEARLRCSPMKGHSHVYWYRQLPEEGLKFMVYLQKENIIDESGMPKERFSAEFPKEGPSILRIQQVVRGDSAAYFCASSPDLGYEQYFGPGTRLTVT.

The rearrangement links TRBV6-5 to TRBJ1-1; weak D call: TRBD1 (6 bases). CDR1 and CDR2 from the germline V gene are MNHEY and SVGAGI. CDR3 length equals 14 residues. Trimming removed 6 bases at V and 3 bases at J, with 14 bases between. The DNA of the CDR3 is TGTGCCAGCAGCGACAGGAGCTTTCACACTGAAGCTTTCTTT. It is translated as CASSDRSFHTEAFF.

The chain recombines TRBV27 with TRBJ1-2, with 9 nucleotides matching TRBD1. Germline-derived CDR1 and CDR2 are MNHEY and SMNVEV (reference sequence). This CDR3 has 15 amino acids. The V segment lost 5 bases and the J segment 4 bases; nucleotides outside the gene matches: 8. The CDR3 is CASSPTGQGFYGYTF. CDR3 in DNA: TGTGCCAGCAGTCCGACTGGACAGGGGTTCTATGGCTACACCTTC.

The V and J genes are TRBV6-1 and TRBJ1-1; D not certain. Trimming removed 5 bases from V and 3 bases from J, with 13 bases in between. Germline V gives CDR1 MNHNS, CDR2 SASEGT. The CDR3 loop spans 14 amino acids. CDR3 nucleotides: TGTGCCAGCAGTCCCCAAATCGAGGACACTGAAGCTTTCTTT. Its translation: CASSPQIEDTEAFF.

The J gene is TRBJ2-5, the V gene TRBV5-1; D may be TRBD2 (5 bases). V was pared by 2 bases and J by 3 bases, with 17 bases between. The CDR3 loop spans 16 amino acids. CDR1 SGHRS and CDR2 YFSETQ come from the germline V gene. The CDR3 DNA reads TGCGCCAGCAGCTTCGGGGAACTCACGAGAGAAGAGACCCAGTACTTC. This encodes CASSFGELTREETQYF.

The chain has TRBV24-1 and TRBJ2-3; D gene ambiguous. V lost 2 bases and J 2 bases, leaving 4 bases between the germline ends. The germline V gene has CDR1 KGHDR and CDR2 SFDVKD. The length of the CDR3 is 13 residues. CDR3 coding DNA: TGTGCCACCAGTGATTCTAACACAGATACGCAGTATTTT. As protein: CATSDSNTDTQYF.

The count of this clone is one. V and J are TRBV7-9 and TRBJ2-7; D is unclear. Trimming stripped 5 bases from V and 4 bases from J, with 18 bases between. Per the germline V gene, CDR1 is SEHNR and CDR2 is FQNEAQ (reference sequence). This CDR3 is built from 15 residues. The CDR3 here is CASSPLPGASYEQYF. The CDR3 DNA follows: TGTGCCAGCAGCCCACTACCGGGCGCCTCATACGAGCAGTACTTC.

The chain combines TRBV27 with TRBJ2-1; a possible D gene is TRBD1 (6 bases). The V end lost 5 bases, the J end lost 11 bases, and 16 bases lay between the germline ends. Germline lookup yields CDR1 MNHEY and CDR2 SMNVEV (reference sequence). The CDR3 sequence is 13 residues long. The CDR3 spells CASSTPAGTKQFF. In DNA form, the CDR3 reads TGTGCCAGCAGTACCCCCGCCGGGACAAAGCAGTTCTTC.

The rearrangement joins TRBV15 to TRBJ2-7; no reliable D call. The CDR3 loop spans 13 amino acids. Germline V gene sequence: CDR1 LNHNV, CDR2 YYDKDF (reference sequence). Trimming shortened V by 0 bases and J by 6 bases, and 9 bases separated the two germline ends. The CDR3 region has the DNA TGTGCCACCAGCAGAGAACCGGGTTCCGAGCAGTACTTC. Translation gives CATSREPGSEQYF.

The chain combines TRBV3-1 (or the pseudogene TRBV3-2) with TRBJ2-4; D not resolved. From germline, CDR1 is LGHDT and CDR2 YNNKEL (reference sequence). Trimming took 2 bases from V and 0 from J, leaving 2 bases between them. This CDR3 comprises 13 residues. The CDR3, as DNA: TGTGCCAGCAGCCAACTAGCCAAAAACATTCAGTACTTC. This encodes CASSQLAKNIQYF.

CDR3 amino acids: CASSTRGSSGEKLFF. In DNA, the CDR3 is TGCGCCAGCAGCACCCGTGGGTCCAGCGGTGAAAAACTGTTTTTT. The J gene is TRBJ1-4, the V gene TRBV4-1; D gene ambiguous. Germline loops: CDR1 MGHRA, CDR2 YSYEKL. This CDR3 is built from 15 residues. The V end was cut by 5 bases, the J end by 7 bases, with 17 bases between.

This clone was observed a few times. The chain carries TRBV7-9 and TRBJ2-2, with unresolved D. The CDR3 totals 14 residues. The germline V gene encodes CDR1 SEHNR and CDR2 FQNEAQ (reference sequence). The V end was cut by 9 bases, the J end by 6 bases, with 17 bases between. The CDR3 DNA is TGTGCCAGTCCGGGTATGTGGGTCTCCGGGGAGCTGTTTTTT. Its translation is CASPGMWVSGELFF.

The chain combines TRBV5-1 with TRBJ2-7; D ambiguous. The CDR3 consists of 12 residues. CDR1 is SGHRS, CDR2 YFSETQ, per germline. V lost 5 bases and J 6 bases, leaving 12 bases between the germline ends. The CDR3 is CASSYGIGEQYF. CDR3 bases: TGCGCCAGCAGTTATGGGATCGGCGAGCAGTACTTC.

V gene TRBV5-1 combines with J gene TRBJ2-7; 10 bases line up with TRBD2. There are 22 residues in the CDR3. Germline lookup yields CDR1 SGHRS and CDR2 YFSETQ. Trimming at V came to 4 bases and at J to 2 bases, leaving 27 bases not matched to a gene. The CDR3 DNA reads TGCGCCAGCAGCCCCGCCACCGTCCCGGGACTAGCGCCTCAATGGGGGACCTACGAGCAGTACTTC. Residues: CASSPATVPGLAPQWGTYEQYF.